This is a list of T cell receptor beta chains from one sample in a study of control samples from healthy donors and cancer patients. Data came from immunoSEQ multiplex PCR; TCRdb stores just in-frame clones and leaves some out. Among 120,000 to 150,000 clones listed, roughly 92% were seen once. The material sequenced was blood. These receptors originate from a man aged 30 to 39 in good health. CDR3s include the opening cysteine and the closing phenylalanine or tryptophan. The order of the fields is D gene, J gene, V gene, clone size, CDR3 DNA, CDR3 protein. D genes are given only for firm matches. Clone sizes are given selectively: once, few, many, or a class where the clone is expanded.

>TRBD1|TRBJ1-5|TRBV5-1|once
TGCGCCAGCAGCTTTGGGACAGAAAATCAGCCCCAGCATTTT
CASSFGTENQPQHF
>-|TRBJ2-2|TRBV9|-
TGTGCCAGCAGGGGGCTCGGCGGGGAGCTGTTTTTT
CASRGLGGELFF
>TRBD1|TRBJ2-1|TRBV28|-
TGTTCAGGGGGTCATTTTGAGCAGTTCTTC
CSGGHFEQFF
>-|TRBJ1-4|TRBV27|-
TGTGCCAGCAGTCTCCAGGGGCCGGGAAAACTGTTTTTT
CASSLQGPGKLFF
>TRBD2|TRBJ2-2|TRBV29-1|-
TGCAGCGTTCAAGGCCCGGGAGGGACCACCGGGGAGCTGTTTTTT
CSVQGPGGTTGELFF
>-|TRBJ1-3|TRBV29-1|-
TGCAGCGTTGGTGCGTCGACCAGCTCTGGAAACACCATATATTTT
CSVGASTSSGNTIYF
>-|TRBJ2-1|TRBV7-6|once
TGTGCCAGCAGCTTTGTTCTCGGGACCTACAATGAGCAGTTCTTC
CASSFVLGTYNEQFF
>TRBD1|TRBJ1-1|TRBV5-4|-
TGTGCCAGCAGCCCGGGACAGGGTCGGGGGCTTGATTTGGCTTTCTTT
CASSPGQGRGLDLAFF
>-|TRBJ1-2|TRBV5-6|-
TGTGCCAGCAGCTTGGTCGGCAGGGGCTATGGCTACACCTTC
CASSLVGRGYGYTF
>-|TRBJ1-1|TRBV11-1|-
TGTGCCAGCAGCTTAGCGGGTTGGGGGACTGAAGCTTTCTTT
CASSLAGWGTEAFF
>-|TRBJ1-5|TRBV19|-
TGTGCCAGTAGCACCGGGACGAGCGGTCAGCCCCAGCATTTT
CASSTGTSGQPQHF
>-|TRBJ2-2|TRBV28|-
TGTGCCAGCAGTTTAGGGGGAGTCGACACCGGGGAGCTGTTTTTT
CASSLGGVDTGELFF
>-|TRBJ2-7|TRBV3-1/TRBV3-2|-
TGTGCCAGCAGCCAAGATGCCGGGACCCGCGGGGAGCAGTACTTC
CASSQDAGTRGEQYF
>TRBD1|TRBJ1-1|TRBV30|-
TGTGCCTGGACCCCCGGACAGGCAAGAATGAACACTGAAGCTTTCTTT
CAWTPGQARMNTEAFF
>TRBD1|TRBJ1-2|TRBV10-3|-
TGTGCCATCAGGAAGACAGGGGAAGATGGCTACACCTTC
CAIRKTGEDGYTF
>-|TRBJ2-1|TRBV9|-
TGTGCCAGCAGCCCGAGCTACAATGAGCAGTTCTTC
CASSPSYNEQFF
>-|TRBJ2-3|TRBV7-2|-
TGTGCCAGCAGTTATAGGGGGGACAGCACAGATACGCAGTATTTT
CASSYRGDSTDTQYF
>-|TRBJ1-3|TRBV28|-
TGTGCCAGCAGCCCTCGACAGGTGCCCAACACCATATATTTT
CASSPRQVPNTIYF
>-|TRBJ1-6|TRBV25-1|-
TGTGCCAGCAGTGTTCCGGGTCTAGGGCAGGCCCTCCACTTT
CASSVPGLGQALHF
>-|TRBJ1-3|TRBV10-2|-
TGCGCCAGCAGTGGGGATGGAAACACCATATATTTT
CASSGDGNTIYF
>TRBD1|TRBJ2-7|TRBV2|-
TGTGCCAGCAGTGACACAGGGGGCACCTCCTACGAGCAGTACTTC
CASSDTGGTSYEQYF
>TRBD2|TRBJ2-3|TRBV3-1/TRBV3-2|-
TGTGCCAGCAGCCAAGATCGGCGGGGGTTATTCAGGGATACGCAGTATTTT
CASSQDRRGLFRDTQYF
>TRBD1|TRBJ2-7|TRBV28|once
TGTGCCAGCAAACAGGGGGCATCGCACGAGCAGTACTTC
CASKQGASHEQYF
>-|TRBJ2-7|TRBV28|-
TGTGCCAGCGGGCTAGCGCCCTACGAGCAGTACTTC
CASGLAPYEQYF
>TRBD1|TRBJ1-3|TRBV3-1/TRBV3-2|-
TGTGCCAGCACCACTGGGACAGGCGATTCTGGAAACACCATATATTTT
CASTTGTGDSGNTIYF
>-|TRBJ2-3|TRBV7-2|-
TGTGCCAGCAGCCCAGAGCTAGCGTTCACAGATACGCAGTATTTT
CASSPELAFTDTQYF
>TRBD2|TRBJ2-7|TRBV5-5|-
TGTGCCAGCAGCCCGAGCGGGAGGGCCTACGAGCAGTACTTC
CASSPSGRAYEQYF
>-|TRBJ1-2|TRBV30|few
TGTGCCTGGAGTAGAGGGAACTATGGCTACACCTTC
CAWSRGNYGYTF
>TRBD1|TRBJ1-5|TRBV28|-
TGTGCCAGCAGTCTAATGAAACGGACAGGATTTAGCAATCAGCCCCAGCATTTT
CASSLMKRTGFSNQPQHF
>TRBD1|TRBJ1-2|TRBV28|-
TGTGCCAGCAGTTTTAGGACAGGGGGCGTTGGCTACACCTTC
CASSFRTGGVGYTF
>-|TRBJ1-2|TRBV24-1|-
TGTGCCACCAGTGACGACGGGACGGCATATGGCTACACCTTC
CATSDDGTAYGYTF
>-|TRBJ1-1|TRBV10-3|once
TGTGCCATCAGTGGGGCGGGGGGCAACACTGAAGCTTTCTTT
CAISGAGGNTEAFF
>TRBD2|TRBJ2-5|TRBV3-1/TRBV3-2|-
TGTGCCACCGGGACGCCGGGGGGGACCCAGTACTTC
CATGTPGGTQYF
>-|TRBJ2-1|TRBV2|-
TGTGCCAGCAGAATACAGGAAAAGAATGAGCAGTTCTTC
CASRIQEKNEQFF
>-|TRBJ2-3|TRBV5-4|-
TGTGCCAGCAGCCCCGGTTCGGGAGATACGCAGTATTTT
CASSPGSGDTQYF
>-|TRBJ1-1|TRBV20-1|-
TGCAGTGCTAGAGGGGGGACTGAAGCTTTCTTT
CSARGGTEAFF
>-|TRBJ1-2|TRBV3-1/TRBV3-2|-
TGTGCCAGCAGCCAAGAAGGTTATGAGGGGGAACACAATGGCTACACCTTC
CASSQEGYEGEHNGYTF
>TRBD2|TRBJ2-7|TRBV27|-
TGTGCCAGCAGTCTCCGACTAGCGGGACCCTACGAGCAGTACTTC
CASSLRLAGPYEQYF
>TRBD2|TRBJ2-5|TRBV7-3|-
TGTGCCAGCAGCCAGAGGGCTAGCGGGAGTGAGACCCAGTACTTC
CASSQRASGSETQYF
>-|TRBJ2-7|TRBV10-3|-
TGTGCCATCAGTGAGCTGGGGCAAGTCTACGAGCAGTACTTC
CAISELGQVYEQYF
>-|TRBJ1-5|TRBV6-5|-
TGTGCCAGCAGAGGGACGGGGGGCAATCAGCCCCAGCATTTT
CASRGTGGNQPQHF
>-|TRBJ2-3|TRBV7-3|-
TGTGCCAGCAGCCGTCTGCTCCCCGGCGGGATAGGCACAGATACGCAGTATTTT
CASSRLLPGGIGTDTQYF
>TRBD1|TRBJ2-1|TRBV7-2|-
TGTGCCAGCAGCCCCGGCAGACAGGGGGCGAGGAATGAGCAGTTCTTC
CASSPGRQGARNEQFF
>-|TRBJ1-1|TRBV28|-
TGTGCCAGCAGTTTAAAGGGATTGCCTGAAGCTTTCTTT
CASSLKGLPEAFF
>-|TRBJ2-2|TRBV18|-
TGTGCCAGCTCACCTACTAAGACCGGGGAGCTGTTTTTT
CASSPTKTGELFF
>-|TRBJ1-1|TRBV14|-
TGTGCCAGCAGCCGGGGGAGGGTGGGGGACACTGAAGCTTTCTTT
CASSRGRVGDTEAFF
>TRBD1|TRBJ2-1|TRBV25-1|-
TGTGCCAGCAGTGAGACAGGGACCTCTGGGCAGTTCTTC
CASSETGTSGQFF
>TRBD1|TRBJ2-1|TRBV11-2|-
TGTGCCAGCAGCTCCAACAGGGGACCCTCCTACAATGAGCAGTTCTTC
CASSSNRGPSYNEQFF
>TRBD2|TRBJ2-5|TRBV9|-
TGTGCCAGCAGCGGGGGACTAGCGGGACCCCCCCAAGAGACCCAGTACTTC
CASSGGLAGPPQETQYF
>-|TRBJ2-1|TRBV14|-
TGTGCCAGCAGCCAAGCGGGATTTGTCTACAATGAGCAGTTCTTC
CASSQAGFVYNEQFF
>TRBD2|TRBJ2-2|TRBV5-3|once
TGTGCCAGAAGCTTGCTTGGGACTAGCGGGTTTGTCGGGCTGTTTTTT
CARSLLGTSGFVGLFF
>-|TRBJ2-5|TRBV15|few
TGTGCCACCAGCAGAGGACAAGAGACCCAGTACTTC
CATSRGQETQYF
>-|TRBJ1-2|TRBV2|-
TGTGCCAGCAGAAGCAACCGAAACGTGGGCTATGGCTACACCTTC
CASRSNRNVGYGYTF
>-|TRBJ1-4|TRBV27|-
TGTGCCAGCAGTTTACTAGGGCAGGGTAATGAAAAACTGTTTTTT
CASSLLGQGNEKLFF
>-|TRBJ2-5|TRBV7-2|-
TGTGCCAGCAGCTCATCTCGCGGGATAGTAGAGACCCAGTACTTC
CASSSSRGIVETQYF